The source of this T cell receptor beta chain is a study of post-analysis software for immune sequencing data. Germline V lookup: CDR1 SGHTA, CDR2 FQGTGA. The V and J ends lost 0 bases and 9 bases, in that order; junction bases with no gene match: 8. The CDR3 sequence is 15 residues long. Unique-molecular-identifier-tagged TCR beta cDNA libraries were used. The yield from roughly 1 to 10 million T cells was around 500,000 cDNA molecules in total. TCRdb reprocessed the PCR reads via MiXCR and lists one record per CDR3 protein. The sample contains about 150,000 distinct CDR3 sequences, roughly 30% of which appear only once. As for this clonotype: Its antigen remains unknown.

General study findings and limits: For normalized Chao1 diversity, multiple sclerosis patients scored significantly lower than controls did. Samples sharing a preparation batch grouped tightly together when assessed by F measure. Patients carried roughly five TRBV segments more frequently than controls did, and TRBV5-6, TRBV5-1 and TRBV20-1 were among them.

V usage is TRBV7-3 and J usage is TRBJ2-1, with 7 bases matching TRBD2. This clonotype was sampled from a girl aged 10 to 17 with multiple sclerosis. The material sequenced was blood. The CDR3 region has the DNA TGTGCCAGCAGCTTAACTAGCGGGTGGTGGGCTGAGCAGTTCTTC. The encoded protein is CASSLTSGWWAEQFF.